This T cell receptor (beta chain) is from a study of metastatic and nonmetastatic thyroid tumors (dated by TCRdb to between 2020 and 2021). Background on the whole study: The researchers compared repertoires between peripheral blood samples and tumor or nodule tissue samples from patients with malignant or benign thyroid disease.

Library generation was performed with PCR. TCRdb lists the instrument as Illumina HiSeq 4000. The TCR beta-chain CDR3 region of each patient was profiled by high-throughput sequencing. In the paper's pipeline: The researchers built a classifier to tell apart papillary thyroid cancer patients with distant metastasis, based on CDR3 differences among clinicopathological groups. To measure repertoire diversity the researchers used the Shannon index, while the Morisita-Horn index served to gauge how similar the tumor and blood repertoires were. TCRdb redid the processing of the public reads, applying fastp at Q25 and MiXCR, and retained in-frame beta chains. V and J calls and clone size were set by TCRdb, not the authors. The sample includes 40,000 to 50,000 clones, with roughly 3.9% observed a single time. The ten largest make up 8.5% to 10% of the sample. CDR1 and CDR2, per the germline V gene (reference sequence), are GTSNPN and SVGIG. The CDR3 contains 13 residues, cysteine and phenylalanine counted. CDR3 DNA only is kept here, 39 bases in frame from base 1. The V end gives up 5 bases and the J end 3 bases, leaving 7 bases in the junction not matched to a gene.

No patient had received any treatment before thyroid surgery. Using T-cell receptor beta sequencing, the study looked back at clinical samples from patients collected from about 2012 to 2018. Findings and caveats that apply to the study as a whole: TCR beta diversity was reported as significantly higher in malignant tumors than in benign nodules, in both blood and tumor samples.

This clone showed up many times. Its antigen has not been determined. No base quality values were provided; no much bigger clone lies one nucleotide off. Sequencing used blood. Rearrangement joined TRBV30 to TRBJ2-7, with 7 bases matching TRBD1. This sequence was found in a female donor with papillary thyroid cancer or a benign thyroid nodule (not recorded which). Some clones in this sample may be carry-over from other donors' samples. The CDR3 sequence is CAWAGQAGYEQYF. In nucleotides, the sequence is TGTGCCTGGGCCGGACAGGCGGGCTACGAGCAGTACTTC.